This TCR beta chain derives from a study of blood T cell repertoires in COVID-19. Study overall: Spain, Italy and the United States supplied samples that represented acute and convalescent COVID-19. The analysed material was cDNA or gDNA that came from T cells, B-cell-depleted T cells, or PBMCs.

Produced via immunoSEQ multiplex PCR; TCRdb's table is partial and in-frame only. The table records roughly 49,000 clones, approximately 83% of them present only once. The germline V and J ends were trimmed by 1 base and 0 bases, with 16 bases remaining between them. Germline-derived CDR1 and CDR2 are SGHVS and FNYEAQ. The CDR3 has 17 residues. This sequence was found in a man aged 40-55 years with acute or convalescent COVID-19. The chain couples TRBV7-6 to TRBJ2-7; tentatively, D is TRBD2 (6 bases). The sequenced sample consisted of peripheral blood. The CDR3 DNA follows: TGTGCCAGCAGCTTAGACTCTTCGGGGGTTAGCTCCTACGAGCAGTACTTC. As protein: CASSLDSSGVSSYEQYF.